This T cell receptor (beta chain) derives from a study of breast tumors, draining lymph nodes, adjacent tissues. Breast cancer patients provided tissue from their axillary draining lymph nodes. Trimming took 6 bases from V and 5 from J; bases not matched to a gene: 10. CDR1 and CDR2 from the germline V gene are ENHRY and SYGVKD. CDR3 length: 16 amino acids. One entry per CDR3 protein, called by TCRdb with MiXCR from the multiplex PCR reads. The sample records around 130,000 distinct CDR3 sequences, over 20% being singletons. Study-level findings and limits: Tumor TCR diversity was below lymph nodes but above nontumor tissue. Tumor and nontumor repertoires were significantly more similar in luminal-like than in basal-like breast cancer.

This clonotype was counted many times. The antigen remains unidentified. This sequence joins TRBV10-3 and TRBJ2-2, with 9 bases aligning to TRBD1. The source is a female donor with breast cancer. Some clones in this sample may be carry-over from other donors' samples. The sequencing input was axillary lymph node tissue. The CDR3 region is CAIRKRTGDGTGELFF. The CDR3 DNA follows: TGTGCCATCAGGAAGAGGACAGGGGATGGTACCGGGGAGCTGTTTTTT.